The 11 T cell receptor beta chains listed next were all sequenced from one sample in a study of metastatic and nonmetastatic thyroid tumors. With MiXCR, TCRdb called clones anew from the PCR reads. The sample records roughly 75,000 clones, 12% being singletons. Each patient went into thyroid surgery without having received any treatment. The sequenced sample was tumor tissue. The receptors stem from a female donor with papillary thyroid cancer or a benign thyroid nodule (not recorded which). Some clones in this sample may be carry-over from other donors' samples.

The chain carries TRBV12-3 or TRBV12-4 and TRBJ1-2; no firm D call. V was shortened by 5 bases and J by 7 bases, with 8 bases between the two germline ends. This CDR3 comprises 11 residues. CDR3 region: CASSVLGGYTF. The CDR3 DNA reads TGTGCCAGCAGTGTGCTAGGTGGCTACACCTTC.

This clone was seen at least ten times. V is TRBV2 and J is TRBJ2-3, with D possibly matching TRBD2 (6 bases). V was pared by 6 bases and J by 2 bases, with 15 bases between. CDR3 length equals 15 residues. CDR1 SNHLY and CDR2 FYNNEI come from the germline V gene. The DNA for the CDR3 is TGTGCCAGCAGCGGAGGAGGGTATGACACAGATACGCAGTATTTT. It yields the protein CASSGGGYDTDTQYF. Combining the CDR3 with reference TRBV2 and TRBJ2-3 gives the whole variable domain EPEVTQTPSHQVTQMGQEVILRCVPISNHLYFYWYRQILGQKVEFLVSFYNNEISEKSEIFDDQFSVERPDGSNFTLKIRSTKLEDSAMYFCASSGGGYDTDTQYFGPGTRLTVL.

The rearrangement joins TRBV15 to TRBJ1-5; perhaps TRBD1 as D (5 bases). Trimming stripped 4 bases from V and 0 bases from J, with 10 bases between. Germline V gives CDR1 LNHNV, CDR2 YYDKDF (reference sequence). This CDR3 spans 15 amino acids. This chain's CDR3 is CATSTDSHSNQPQHF. The CDR3 coding sequence is TGTGCCACCAGCACCGACAGTCATAGCAATCAGCCCCAGCATTTT.

This clone was seen at least ten times. The rearrangement uses TRBV11-3 and TRBJ2-1; 8 nucleotides match TRBD2. This CDR3 spans 14 amino acids. Germline trimming cut 5 bases from V and 7 bases from J; bases unmatched to any gene: 7. Germline lookup yields CDR1 SGHNT and CDR2 YENEEA. The CDR3 loop reads CASSQGLGWNEQFF. CDR3 sequence (DNA): TGTGCCAGCAGCCAGGGACTAGGATGGAATGAGCAGTTCTTC.

This clone was observed at least ten times. The rearrangement links TRBV27 to TRBJ2-3; weak D call: TRBD2 (7 bases). This CDR3 spans 13 amino acids. The V end was cut by 2 bases, the J end by 7 bases, with 10 bases between. Germline loops: CDR1 MNHEY, CDR2 SMNVEV (reference sequence). Here the CDR3 DNA reads TGTGCCAGCAGTTTAAGGGGGGGGAATACGCAGTATTTT. Translated: CASSLRGGNTQYF.

Note on this clone: A single base separates this from a much larger clone, so it may be a read error. The sample has other DNA sequences that encode this CDR3 too. The CDR3 sequence: CASGTAISTDTQYF. Written as DNA, the CDR3 is TGCGCCAGCGGTACAGCGATCAGCACAGATACGCAGTACTTT. The V and J genes are TRBV5-1 and TRBJ2-3; D gene unclear. The germline V gene has CDR1 SGHRS and CDR2 YFSETQ. The CDR3 loop spans 14 amino acids.

This clone has a count of ten or more. The V call is TRBV15, the J call TRBJ2-1, with D possibly TRBD2 on 6 matching bases. CDR3 length: 16 amino acids. Germline values: CDR1 LNHNV, CDR2 YYDKDF (reference sequence). The V end was cut by 1 base, the J end by 6 bases, with 16 bases between. CDR3 nucleotide sequence: TGTGCCACCAGCAGAGGGCGGGAACCGTGGACCAATGAGCAGTTCTTC. The encoded protein is CATSRGREPWTNEQFF.

Regarding this clone: A much larger clone lies one base from this, so it may be a read error. The same CDR3 arises from other DNA sequences in this sample as well. This rearrangement joins TRBV5-1 to TRBJ2-5; D is uncertain. There are 13 residues in the CDR3. The V and J ends lost 0 bases and 5 bases respectively, with 8 bases between them. Germline CDR1 and CDR2: SGHRS and YFSETQ. CDR3 in DNA: TGCGCCAGCAGCTTGGGGCTCCAGGAGACCCAGTACTTC. Its protein product is CASSLGLQETQYF.

In its sample, this clone was seen many times. The chain carries TRBV10-3 and TRBJ1-3, with D possibly TRBD1 on 6 matching bases. V lost 9 bases, J lost 3 bases, and 6 bases lay in between. Looked up from germline, CDR1 is ENHRY and CDR2 is SYGVKD. This CDR3 comprises 11 residues. The CDR3 is CAIQGGNTIYF. As DNA, the CDR3 is TGTGCCATACAGGGTGGAAACACCATATATTTT.

The table lists this clone with many counts. The chain couples TRBV24-1 to TRBJ2-5, with 15 bases lining up with TRBD2. V lost 1 base to trimming and J lost 5 bases; unmatched junction nucleotides: 7. This CDR3 spans 18 amino acids. The V gene's germline CDR1 is KGHDR and CDR2 SFDVKD. As DNA, the CDR3 is TGTGCCACCAGTGATTTCCGGACTAGCGGGAGGGCAGGGGAGACCCAGTACTTC. This sequence encodes CATSDFRTSGRAGETQYF.

At least ten counts were recorded for this clone. This chain links TRBV29-1 with TRBJ1-2, with 10 bases matching TRBD1. The CDR3 is 13 residues long. Germline CDR1 SQVTM, CDR2 ANQGSEA. Trimming removed 7 bases from V and 4 bases from J; junction bases left unmatched: 6. CDR3 loop: CSAGTGDTYGYTF. As DNA, the CDR3 is TGCAGCGCTGGGACAGGGGACACCTATGGCTACACCTTC.